The rows below give T cell receptor beta chains drawn from one sample of a study of pediatric ulcerative colitis. Repertoires were generated with immunoSEQ multiplex PCR, while TCRdb's copy carries only in-frame clones and drops some. The data contain tens of thousands of clones, about nine tenths of them singletons. The source material was blood. Every receptor here comes from a boy younger than 18 who was a control in a study of pediatric ulcerative colitis. CDR3s include the opening cysteine and the closing phenylalanine or tryptophan. A D gene is named only where the DNA matches it firmly. Clone size, where shown, is once, few, many, or a class for clones that have expanded.

>.|TRBJ1-4|TRBV4-2|.
TGTGCCAGCAGCCAAGGGGGGGACTTGAATGAAAAACTGTTTTTT
CASSQGGDLNEKLFF
>TRBD1|TRBJ1-5|TRBV28|.
TGTGCCAGCAGAACGGGACAGTCCAGCAATCAGCCCCAGCATTTT
CASRTGQSSNQPQHF
>.|TRBJ1-1|TRBV11-2|.
TGTGCCAGCAGACTAATGACCAACCCCCGAGAGGCTTTCTTT
CASRLMTNPREAFF
>.|TRBJ2-3|TRBV6-1|.
TGTGCCAGCAGGGAATACACAGATACGCAGTATTTT
CASREYTDTQYF
>.|TRBJ1-4|TRBV29-1|.
TGCAGCGTGCCAGAAAATGAAAAACTGTTTTTT
CSVPENEKLFF
>.|TRBJ1-1|TRBV19|.
TGTGCCAGTACCATCCGCGGATCGAACACTGAAGCTTTCTTT
CASTIRGSNTEAFF
>TRBD2|TRBJ2-5|TRBV7-2|few
TGTGCCAGCAGCTTAAATAGCGCAGCGGGGGGGCCTCGAGAGACCCAGTACTTC
CASSLNSAAGGPRETQYF
>TRBD1|TRBJ1-1|TRBV19|.
TGTGCCAGTAGTATCCAGGGGGCGAACACTGAAGCTTTCTTT
CASSIQGANTEAFF
>.|TRBJ2-7|TRBV2|once
TGTGCCAGCAGTGAAGAGGCGGGGCGACAATACGAGCAGTACTTC
CASSEEAGRQYEQYF
>TRBD1|TRBJ1-2|TRBV10-3|.
TGTGCCATCAGTGAGGGACAAACAGGGGAGGGCTACACCTTC
CAISEGQTGEGYTF